Listed here is a single TCR beta chain. The antigen remains undetermined. This record belongs to a study of regulatory T cells in long-lasting Graves disease. Study observations and caveats: Persistent Graves' patients showed less TCR diversity than newly diagnosed ones.

Library construction for TCR beta used iRepertoire HTBI primers and Arm-PCR of CDR3 regions. One entry per CDR3 protein results from TCRdb running MiXCR on the multiplex PCR reads. This sample has around 420,000 distinct CDR3 sequences, with about 15% found just once. Time point in this sample: newly diagnosed GD, antithyroid drugs for less than 3 months. PBMCs were the source of the RNA used for TCR sequencing. These same data were also listed under a study on T cells in Graves' hyperthyroidism and ophthalmopathy. That paper adds: Graves' hyperthyroidism was deemed stable absent ophthalmopathy progression within 18 months. A set of HTBI primers served as the primers for a first-round RT-PCR of the TCR CDR3.

The material sequenced was peripheral blood mononuclear cells (PBMCs), taken at new diagnosis, from a patient treated with antithyroid drugs. The sequence derives from a woman aged 40 to 49 with Graves disease.

The chain's CDR3 is CASSFKREVFTYEQYF. CDR3 DNA: TGTGCCAGCAGTTTCAAAAGGGAGGTATTCACCTACGAGCAGTACTTC. This rearrangement joins TRBV2 to TRBJ2-7, with D possibly TRBD2 on 6 matching bases. V lost 5 bases and J 2 bases, leaving 19 bases between the germline ends. The germline V gene has CDR1 SNHLY and CDR2 FYNNEI. There are 16 residues in the CDR3.